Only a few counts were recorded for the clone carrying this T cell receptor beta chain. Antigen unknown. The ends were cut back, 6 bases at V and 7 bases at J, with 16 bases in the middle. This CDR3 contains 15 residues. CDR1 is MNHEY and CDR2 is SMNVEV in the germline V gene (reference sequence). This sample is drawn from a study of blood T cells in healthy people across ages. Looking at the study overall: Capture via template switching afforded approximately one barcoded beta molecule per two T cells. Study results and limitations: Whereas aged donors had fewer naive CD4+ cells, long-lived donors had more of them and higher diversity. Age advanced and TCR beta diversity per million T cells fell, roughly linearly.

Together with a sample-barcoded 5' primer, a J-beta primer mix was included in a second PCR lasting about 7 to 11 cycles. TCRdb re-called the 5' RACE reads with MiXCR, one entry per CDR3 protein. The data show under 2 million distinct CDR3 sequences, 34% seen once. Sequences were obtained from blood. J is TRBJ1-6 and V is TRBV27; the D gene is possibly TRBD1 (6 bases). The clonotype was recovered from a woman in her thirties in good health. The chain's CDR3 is CASRGTGGRNSPLHF. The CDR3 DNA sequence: TGTGCCAGCAGGGGGACGGGGGGCAGGAATTCACCCCTCCACTTT.